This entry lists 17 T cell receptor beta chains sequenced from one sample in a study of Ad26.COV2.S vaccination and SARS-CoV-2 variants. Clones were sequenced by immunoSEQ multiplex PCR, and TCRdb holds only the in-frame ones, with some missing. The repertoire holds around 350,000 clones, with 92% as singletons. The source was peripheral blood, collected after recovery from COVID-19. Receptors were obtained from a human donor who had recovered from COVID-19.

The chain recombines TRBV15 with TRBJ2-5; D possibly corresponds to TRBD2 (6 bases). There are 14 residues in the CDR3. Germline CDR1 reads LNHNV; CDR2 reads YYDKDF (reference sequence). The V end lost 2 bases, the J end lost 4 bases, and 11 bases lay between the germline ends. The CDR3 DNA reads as TGTGCCACCAGCAGAATGGGGGGAGGAGAGACCCAGTACTTC. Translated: CATSRMGGGETQYF.

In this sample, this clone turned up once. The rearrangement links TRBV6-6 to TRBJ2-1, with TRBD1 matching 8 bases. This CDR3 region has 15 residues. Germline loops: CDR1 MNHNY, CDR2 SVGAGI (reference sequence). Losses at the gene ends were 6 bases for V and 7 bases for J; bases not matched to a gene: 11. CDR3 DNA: TGTGCCAGCAGCGACTCCGGGACAGGATTAAATGAGCAGTTCTTC. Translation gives CASSDSGTGLNEQFF.

CDR3 amino acids: CASSIDSGSSYNSPLHF. For the CDR3, the DNA is TGTGCCAGTAGTATAGATTCCGGCAGCTCCTATAATTCACCCCTCCACTTT. The chain links TRBV19 to TRBJ1-6, with D unclear. The CDR3 length is 17 residues. Germline V gene data show CDR1 as LNHDA and CDR2 as SQIVND (reference sequence). V lost 0 bases and J 0 bases, leaving 9 bases between the germline ends.

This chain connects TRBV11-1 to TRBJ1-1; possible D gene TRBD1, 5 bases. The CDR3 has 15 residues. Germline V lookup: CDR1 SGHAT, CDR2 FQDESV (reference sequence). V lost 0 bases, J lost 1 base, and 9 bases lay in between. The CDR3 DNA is TGTGCCAGCAGCTTAGCGCTAGGGGAGAACACTGAAGCTTTCTTT. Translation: CASSLALGENTEAFF.

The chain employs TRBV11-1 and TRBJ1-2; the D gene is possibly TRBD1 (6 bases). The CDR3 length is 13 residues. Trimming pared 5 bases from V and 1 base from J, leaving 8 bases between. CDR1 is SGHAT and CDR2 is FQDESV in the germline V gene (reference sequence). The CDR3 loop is CASSPDSNYGYTF. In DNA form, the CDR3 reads TGTGCCAGCAGCCCGGACAGTAACTATGGCTACACCTTC.

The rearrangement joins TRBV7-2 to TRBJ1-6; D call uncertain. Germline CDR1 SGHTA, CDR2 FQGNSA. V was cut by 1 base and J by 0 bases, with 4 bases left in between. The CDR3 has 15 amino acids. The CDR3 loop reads CASSLESSYNSPLHF. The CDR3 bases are TGTGCCAGCAGCTTAGAGAGCTCCTATAATTCACCCCTCCACTTT.

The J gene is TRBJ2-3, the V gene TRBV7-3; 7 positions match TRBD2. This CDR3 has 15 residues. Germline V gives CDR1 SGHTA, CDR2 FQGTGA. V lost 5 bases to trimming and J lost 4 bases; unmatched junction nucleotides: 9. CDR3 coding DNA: TGTGCCAGCAGCCGACAAGGGGCGGGGGCAGATACGCAGTATTTT. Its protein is CASSRQGAGADTQYF.

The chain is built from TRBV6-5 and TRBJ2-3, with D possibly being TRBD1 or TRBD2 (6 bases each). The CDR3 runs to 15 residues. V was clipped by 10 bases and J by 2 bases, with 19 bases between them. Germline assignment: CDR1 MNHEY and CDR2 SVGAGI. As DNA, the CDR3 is TGTGCCACCAGCAGTGGCGGGACAATCACAGATACGCAGTATTTT. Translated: CATSSGGTITDTQYF.

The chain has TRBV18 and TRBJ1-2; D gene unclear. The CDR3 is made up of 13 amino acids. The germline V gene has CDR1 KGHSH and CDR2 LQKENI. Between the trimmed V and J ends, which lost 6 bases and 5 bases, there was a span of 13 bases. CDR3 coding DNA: TGTGCCAGCTCTCAGGACGAGAAATATGGCTACACCTTC. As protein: CASSQDEKYGYTF.

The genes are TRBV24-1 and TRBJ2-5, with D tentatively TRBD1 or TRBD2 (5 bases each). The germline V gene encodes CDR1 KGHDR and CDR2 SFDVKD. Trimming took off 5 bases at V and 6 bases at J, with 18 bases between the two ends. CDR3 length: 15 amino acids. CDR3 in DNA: TGTGCCACCAGTGTGGGGGACCCTAATAGGAAGACCCAGTACTTC. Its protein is CATSVGDPNRKTQYF.

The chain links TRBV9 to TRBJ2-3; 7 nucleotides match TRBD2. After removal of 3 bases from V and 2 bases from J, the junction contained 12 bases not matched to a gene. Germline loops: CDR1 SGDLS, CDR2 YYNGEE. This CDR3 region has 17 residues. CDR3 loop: CASSAGRRGEFTDTQYF. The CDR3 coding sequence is TGTGCCAGCAGCGCCGGGAGGCGGGGAGAGTTCACAGATACGCAGTATTTT.

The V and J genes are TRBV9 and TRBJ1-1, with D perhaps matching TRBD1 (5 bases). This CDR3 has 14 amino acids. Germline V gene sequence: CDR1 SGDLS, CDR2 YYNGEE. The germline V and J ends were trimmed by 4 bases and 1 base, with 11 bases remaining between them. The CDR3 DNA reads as TGTGCCAGCAGCCCCTGGGACGGGAACACTGAAGCTTTCTTT. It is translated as CASSPWDGNTEAFF.

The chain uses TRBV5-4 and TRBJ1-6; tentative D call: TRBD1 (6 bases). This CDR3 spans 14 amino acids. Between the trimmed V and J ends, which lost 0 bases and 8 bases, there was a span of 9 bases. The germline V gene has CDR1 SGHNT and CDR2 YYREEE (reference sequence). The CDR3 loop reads CASSLERGDSPLHF. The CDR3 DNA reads TGTGCCAGCAGCTTGGAAAGGGGGGATTCACCCCTCCACTTT.

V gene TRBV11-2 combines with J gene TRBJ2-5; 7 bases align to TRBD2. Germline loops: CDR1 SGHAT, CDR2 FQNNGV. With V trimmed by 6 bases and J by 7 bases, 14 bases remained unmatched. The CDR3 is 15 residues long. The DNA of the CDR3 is TGTGCCAGCAGAATAGCGGGCTCAGCGCCCTGGACCCAGTACTTC. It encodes CASRIAGSAPWTQYF.

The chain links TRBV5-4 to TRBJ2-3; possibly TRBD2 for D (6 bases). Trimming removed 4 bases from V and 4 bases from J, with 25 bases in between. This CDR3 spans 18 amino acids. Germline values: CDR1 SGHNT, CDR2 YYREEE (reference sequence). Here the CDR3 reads CASSPLGAGPRAADTQYF. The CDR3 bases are TGTGCCAGCAGCCCCCTCGGCGCGGGACCCCGGGCGGCAGATACGCAGTATTTT.

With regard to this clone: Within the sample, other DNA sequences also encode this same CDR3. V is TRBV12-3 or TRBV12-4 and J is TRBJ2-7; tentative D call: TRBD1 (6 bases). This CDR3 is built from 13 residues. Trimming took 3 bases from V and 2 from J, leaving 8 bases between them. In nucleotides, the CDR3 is TGTGCCAGCAGTTTCGGACAGACCTACGAGCAGTACTTC. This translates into CASSFGQTYEQYF.

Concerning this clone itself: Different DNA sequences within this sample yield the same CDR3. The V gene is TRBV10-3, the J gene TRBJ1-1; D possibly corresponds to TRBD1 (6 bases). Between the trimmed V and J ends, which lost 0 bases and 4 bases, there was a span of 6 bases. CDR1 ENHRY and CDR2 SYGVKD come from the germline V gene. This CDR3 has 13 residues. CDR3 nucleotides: TGTGCCATCAGTGAGTCAGGGGGCACTGAAGCTTTCTTT. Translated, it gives CAISESGGTEAFF.